This entry describes one T cell receptor (beta chain). This sample is drawn from a study of blood T cell repertoires in COVID-19. Looking at the study overall: Both acute and convalescent COVID-19 samples were obtained from the United States, Italy and Spain.

CDR1 and CDR2 from the germline V gene are MDHEN and SYDVKM. J was trimmed by 3 bases and V by 6 bases; bases with no gene match: 2. The CDR3 is made up of 14 amino acids. TCRdb's table, derived via immunoSEQ multiplex PCR, lists solely in-frame clones and lacks some. The sample consists of approximately 70,000 clones, around nine tenths of them appearing once. The origin of this receptor is a man aged 40-55 years with COVID-19, enrolled during active disease. The V gene is TRBV28, the J gene TRBJ1-6; TRBD1 aligns across 7 bases. Sequences were obtained from peripheral blood. This CDR3 reads CASRRTGYNSPLHF. CDR3 DNA sequence: TGTGCCAGCAGGCGGACAGGCTATAATTCACCCCTCCACTTT.